Reported below is one T cell receptor (beta chain). This sample stems from a study of blood T cell repertoires in COVID-19. Study context: The United States, Italy and Spain provided the acute and convalescent COVID-19 samples. The cDNA or gDNA used as material had been derived from T cells, B-cell-depleted T cells, or PBMCs.

Authors' analysis steps: Reference gene primer amplification yielded estimated nucleated cell counts. Clones were read by immunoSEQ multiplex PCR, and TCRdb kept only the in-frame ones, dropping some. V and J calls plus clone size are reproduced from that table; the DNA served to infer D and trimming. Seen here are about 75,000 clones, 88% observed once, and the top ten hold roughly 19%. The source material was peripheral blood. This sequence was found in a human donor in a cohort sampled during active COVID-19.

DNA of the CDR3: TGTGCCAGCAGTCGACCGACAGGGGGCGTAAGTGTGTCTAGCACAGATACGCAGTATTTT. Protein sequence: CASSRPTGGVSVSSTDTQYF. J is TRBJ2-3 and V is TRBV6-6; 10 nucleotides line up with TRBD1. This CDR3 is built from 20 residues. The germline gives CDR1 MNHNY, CDR2 SVGAGI (reference sequence). V trimming: 5 bases; J trimming: 0 bases; junction bases outside the gene matches: 17.